This T cell receptor beta chain emerged from a study of blood T cell repertoires in COVID-19. About the research overall: Sites across the United States, Italy and Spain contributed samples from acute and convalescent COVID-19.

Per the original methods: How many nucleated cells were present was estimated from reference gene primer amplification. Data came from immunoSEQ multiplex PCR; TCRdb stores just in-frame clones and leaves some out. Clone size and V and J calls were adopted from that table, with D and trimming inferred from the DNA. This sample has about 88,000 clones, with about 90% found just once. CDR3 length equals 17 residues. J gave up 7 bases and V 4 bases, and 12 bases lay outside the gene matches. Germline-derived CDR1 and CDR2 are MNHNS and SASEGT. Input material: peripheral blood. This TCR derives from a male donor with acute or convalescent COVID-19. The chain carries TRBV6-1 and TRBJ1-6, with 8 bases lining up with TRBD1. The CDR3 region is CASSGSKQGDLNSPLHF. For the CDR3, the DNA is TGTGCCAGCAGTGGGTCCAAACAGGGGGACCTGAATTCACCCCTCCACTTT.